A selection of T cell receptor beta chains follows, all from one sample in a study of T cell responses to AZD1222 COVID-19 vaccine. The repertoire was sequenced with immunoSEQ multiplex PCR; TCRdb's copy has only in-frame clones and lacks some. The sample shows 66,000 or so clones, about 90% of them seen only once. The sequenced sample was peripheral blood, obtained on day 0 of AZD1222 vaccination. These receptor sequences come from an adult in good health. Both conserved end residues are part of each CDR3. D genes are given only for firm matches. The size field is filled for only some rows; it gives once, few, many or a size class.

TRBV18	TRBJ1-1	NA	TRBD1	CASSTGTGEAFF	TGTGCCAGCTCCACAGGGACAGGGGAGGCTTTCTTT
TRBV6-5	TRBJ1-4	NA	NA	CASSYLGASEKLFF	TGTGCCAGCAGTTATTTGGGGGCTAGCGAAAAACTGTTTTTT
TRBV2	TRBJ1-6	NA	TRBD1	CASTVDRGSPLHF	TGTGCCAGCACGGTCGACAGGGGTTCACCCCTCCACTTT
TRBV7-9	TRBJ1-5	NA	NA	CASSFGFGRGNQPQHF	TGTGCCAGCAGCTTCGGGTTCGGGCGGGGCAATCAGCCCCAGCATTTT
TRBV19	TRBJ1-6	NA	TRBD1	CASSSGRDRHSPLHF	TGTGCCAGTAGTAGCGGGCGGGACAGACATTCACCCCTCCACTTT
TRBV6-5	TRBJ1-5	NA	NA	CASSYSHRGNQPQHF	TGTGCCAGCAGTTACTCCCACAGGGGCAATCAGCCCCAGCATTTT
TRBV4-1	TRBJ1-5	NA	NA	CASGQPQHF	TGCGCCAGCGGTCAGCCCCAGCATTTT
TRBV18	TRBJ1-5	NA	NA	CASSEQISNQPQHF	TGTGCCAGCTCCGAACAGATATCGAATCAGCCCCAGCATTTT
TRBV15	TRBJ1-6	NA	NA	CATSRDGSDSPLHF	TGTGCCACCAGCAGAGATGGCTCAGATTCACCCCTCCACTTT
TRBV19	TRBJ2-1	once	TRBD1	CASSIDREGGHNEQFF	TGTGCCAGTAGTATAGATAGGGAAGGGGGCCACAATGAGCAGTTCTTC
TRBV27	TRBJ2-2	NA	TRBD2	CASSTVTSGALYTGELFF	TGTGCCAGCAGTACCGTGACTAGCGGGGCCCTTTACACCGGGGAGCTGTTTTTT
TRBV11-2	TRBJ2-7	NA	NA	CASSLDAPSLYF	TGTGCCAGCAGCTTAGATGCACCGAGTCTGTACTTC
TRBV7-9	TRBJ1-6	NA	NA	CASSLVGDSPLHF	TGTGCCAGCAGCTTAGTTGGGGATTCACCCCTCCACTTT
TRBV9	TRBJ2-2	NA	TRBD1	CASSVGSGGGTGELFF	TGTGCCAGCAGCGTAGGTTCAGGGGGCGGCACCGGGGAGCTGTTTTTT
TRBV6-1	TRBJ2-1	NA	NA	CASSEEPDEQFF	TGTGCCAGCAGTGAAGAACCCGACGAGCAGTTCTTC
TRBV5-1	TRBJ1-3	NA	NA	CASTGGVGASGNTIYF	TGCGCCAGCACCGGGGGGGTTGGAGCTTCTGGAAACACCATATATTTT
TRBV5-5	TRBJ2-5	NA	NA	CASSSIANQETQYF	TGTGCCAGCAGCTCCATTGCCAACCAAGAGACCCAGTACTTC
TRBV18	TRBJ1-1	NA	NA	CASSPVTEAFF	TGTGCCAGCTCACCGGTCACTGAAGCTTTCTTT
TRBV2	TRBJ1-6	once	NA	CASSESVLEPLHF	TGTGCCAGCAGTGAAAGTGTTCTGGAACCCCTCCACTTT
TRBV5-6	TRBJ1-2	NA	NA	CASSLGQAGWGTF	TGTGCCAGCAGCTTGGGACAGGCCGGGTGGGGGACCTTC
TRBV30	TRBJ2-3	NA	NA	CAWSGDSSGDTQYF	TGTGCCTGGAGTGGCGACAGCTCGGGAGATACGCAGTATTTT
TRBV28	TRBJ1-4	NA	NA	CASSSGRDEKLFF	TGTGCCAGCAGTTCAGGGCGGGACGAAAAACTGTTTTTT
TRBV2	TRBJ2-7	NA	NA	CASSEAGRLGEQYF	TGTGCCAGCAGTGAGGCAGGCCGCCTGGGCGAGCAGTACTTC
TRBV12-3/TRBV12-4	TRBJ1-2	NA	NA	CACGLGGARGYTF	TGTGCCTGCGGCCTGGGGGGGGCGCGGGGCTACACCTTC
TRBV18	TRBJ1-3	NA	NA	CASSPQASASGNTIYF	TGTGCCAGCTCACCACAGGCGAGCGCCTCTGGAAACACCATATATTTT
TRBV27	TRBJ1-5	NA	NA	CASSLGFGRGSNQPQHF	TGTGCCAGCAGTTTAGGGTTCGGACGGGGGAGCAATCAGCCCCAGCATTTT
TRBV6-4	TRBJ2-4	NA	TRBD1	CASSASTGGRDIQYF	TGTGCCAGCAGTGCCTCAACAGGGGGAAGGGACATTCAGTACTTC
TRBV19	TRBJ2-5	NA	TRBD2	CASSIPTSGRQETQYF	TGTGCCAGTAGTATCCCGACTAGCGGGAGACAAGAGACCCAGTACTTC
TRBV28	TRBJ2-7	NA	NA	CASSLTTYEQYF	TGTGCCAGCAGCCTTACTACCTACGAGCAGTACTTC
TRBV5-1	TRBJ1-1	NA	NA	CASSDSPLGTEAFF	TGCGCCAGCAGCGACTCACCCCTAGGGACTGAAGCTTTCTTT
TRBV3-1/TRBV3-2	TRBJ2-5	NA	NA	CASSQVGGQETQYF	TGTGCCAGCAGCCAAGTTGGCGGCCAAGAGACCCAGTACTTC
TRBV7-2	TRBJ1-6	NA	NA	CASSLSGTQRENSPLHF	TGTGCCAGCAGCTTGTCCGGGACTCAAAGGGAAAATTCACCCCTCCACTTT
TRBV9	TRBJ1-2	NA	NA	CASSPGLNGYGYTF	TGTGCCAGCAGCCCCGGGCTGAATGGCTATGGCTACACCTTC
TRBV7-2	TRBJ1-2	NA	NA	CASSPPDGIQLPLNYGYTF	TGTGCCAGCAGCCCCCCGGATGGTATACAACTCCCCCTTAACTATGGCTACACCTTC
TRBV2	TRBJ2-1	NA	TRBD2	CASSEETSGGADEQFF	TGTGCCAGCAGTGAAGAGACTAGCGGGGGGGCCGACGAGCAGTTCTTC
TRBV15	TRBJ1-1	NA	NA	CATSRDLIGETEAFF	TGTGCCACCAGCAGAGATCTTATCGGTGAGACTGAAGCTTTCTTT
TRBV11-3	TRBJ2-5	NA	NA	CASSPGPRETQYF	TGTGCCAGCAGCCCCGGCCCCCGGGAGACCCAGTACTTC
TRBV28	TRBJ1-2	NA	NA	CASSLSNYGYTF	TGTGCCAGCAGTTTATCTAACTATGGCTACACCTTC
TRBV6-6	TRBJ1-1	NA	NA	CASARGSNTEAFF	TGTGCCAGCGCGAGGGGCAGCAACACTGAAGCTTTCTTT
TRBV4-3	TRBJ2-1	NA	NA	CASSQDLLTRYTNNEQFF	TGCGCCAGCAGCCAAGATTTATTGACTAGATACACTAACAATGAGCAGTTCTTC
TRBV5-6	TRBJ1-5	NA	TRBD1	CASSFGGRGSDQPQHF	TGTGCCAGCAGCTTCGGTGGCAGGGGGTCCGATCAGCCCCAGCATTTT
TRBV27	TRBJ1-6	NA	NA	CASSFRQVYNSPLHF	TGTGCCAGCAGTTTTAGACAGGTTTATAATTCACCCCTCCACTTT
TRBV4-1	TRBJ1-4	NA	TRBD1	CASSQDYAFGTATNEKLFF	TGCGCCAGCAGCCAAGATTACGCATTCGGGACAGCAACTAATGAAAAACTGTTTTTT
TRBV4-2	TRBJ2-7	once	TRBD1	CASSQGSQGAYEQYF	TGTGCCAGCAGCCAAGGGTCCCAGGGGGCCTACGAGCAGTACTTC
TRBV28	TRBJ2-1	NA	TRBD2	CASSYGGDEQFF	TGTGCCAGCAGTTATGGGGGGGATGAGCAGTTCTTC
TRBV27	TRBJ2-7	NA	TRBD1	CASSLRPRGQGYYEQYF	TGTGCCAGCAGTTTAAGGCCTCGGGGACAGGGGTACTACGAGCAGTACTTC
TRBV6-5	TRBJ2-7	NA	TRBD1	CASSYSGQDIYEQYF	TGTGCCAGCAGTTACTCGGGACAGGACATCTACGAGCAGTACTTC
TRBV6-5	TRBJ1-5	NA	NA	CASRRTVSNQPQHF	TGTGCCAGCAGGAGGACGGTTAGCAATCAGCCCCAGCATTTT